This T cell receptor beta chain originates from a study of T cell responses to AZD1222 COVID-19 vaccine. Study findings and constraints: Spike-specific TCR breadth and depth rose after two AZD1222 doses.

Germline V lookup: CDR1 SGHTA, CDR2 FQGNSA. V was pared by 1 base and J by 10 bases, with 8 bases between. This CDR3 is 13 amino acids long. Details on this clone: Its antigen remains unknown.

Clones were sequenced by immunoSEQ multiplex PCR, and TCRdb holds only the in-frame ones, with some missing. The sample has under 150,000 clones, 90% seen once. The sample was peripheral blood, taken on day 0 of AZD1222 vaccination. This chain links TRBV7-2 with TRBJ1-6; D remains ambiguous. This receptor was obtained from an adult in good health. In DNA, the CDR3 is TGTGCCAGCAGCTTAGAACGGAGCTCACCCCTCCACTTT. It yields the protein CASSLERSSPLHF. Full variable domain (remainder filled in from reference TRBV7-2 and TRBJ1-6): GAGVSQSPSNKVTEKGKDVELRCDPISGHTALYWYRQSLGQGLEFLIYFQGNSAPDKSGLPSDRFSAERTGGSVSTLTIQRTQQEDSAVYLCASSLERSSPLHFGNGTRLTVT.